This entry is about one TCR beta chain. The data originate from a study of T cell responses to AZD1222 COVID-19 vaccine. The V end lost 0 bases, the J end lost 7 bases, and 22 bases lay between the germline ends. This CDR3 has 17 residues. CDR1 LGHNA and CDR2 YSLEER come from the germline V gene. Generated by immunoSEQ multiplex PCR, the TCRdb table keeps only in-frame clones and is missing some. The repertoire holds some 130,000 clones, with over 75% as singletons. The chain is built from TRBV4-3 and TRBJ2-7; perhaps TRBD1 as D (6 bases). The receptor was derived from an adult in good health. This specimen consisted of peripheral blood, obtained on day 0 of AZD1222 vaccination. The DNA of the CDR3 is TGCGCCAGCAGCCAAGATGGACTTTTAACAGGGTTGGATGAGCAGTACTTC. Translating it yields CASSQDGLLTGLDEQYF.